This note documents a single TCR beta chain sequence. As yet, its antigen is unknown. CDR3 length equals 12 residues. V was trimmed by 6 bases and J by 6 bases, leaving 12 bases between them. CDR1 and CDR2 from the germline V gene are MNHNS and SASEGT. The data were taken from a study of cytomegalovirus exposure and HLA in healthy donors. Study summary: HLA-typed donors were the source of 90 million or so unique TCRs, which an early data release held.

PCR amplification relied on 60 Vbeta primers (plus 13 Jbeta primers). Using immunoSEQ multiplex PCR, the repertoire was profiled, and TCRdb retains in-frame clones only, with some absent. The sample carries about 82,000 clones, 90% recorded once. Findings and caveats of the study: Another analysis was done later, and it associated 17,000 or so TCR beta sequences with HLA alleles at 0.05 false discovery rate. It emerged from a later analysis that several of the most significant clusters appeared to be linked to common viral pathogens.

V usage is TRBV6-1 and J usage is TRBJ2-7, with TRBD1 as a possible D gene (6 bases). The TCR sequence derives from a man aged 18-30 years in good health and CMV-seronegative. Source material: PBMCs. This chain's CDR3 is CASRGQAAEQYF. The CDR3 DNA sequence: TGTGCCAGCAGGGGACAAGCCGCCGAGCAGTACTTC.